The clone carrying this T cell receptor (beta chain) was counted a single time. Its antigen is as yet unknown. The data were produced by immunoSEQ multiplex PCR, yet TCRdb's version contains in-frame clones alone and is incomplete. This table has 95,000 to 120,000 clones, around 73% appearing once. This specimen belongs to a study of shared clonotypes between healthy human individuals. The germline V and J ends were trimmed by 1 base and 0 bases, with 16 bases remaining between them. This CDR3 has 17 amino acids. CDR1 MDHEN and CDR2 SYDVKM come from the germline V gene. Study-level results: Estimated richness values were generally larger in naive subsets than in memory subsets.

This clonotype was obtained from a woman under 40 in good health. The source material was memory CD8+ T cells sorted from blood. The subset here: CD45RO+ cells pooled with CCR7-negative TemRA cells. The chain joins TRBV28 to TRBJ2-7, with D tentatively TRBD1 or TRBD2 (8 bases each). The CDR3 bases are TGTGCCAGCAGTTTATCGAGTAGCGGGACAGGCTCCTACGAGCAGTACTTC. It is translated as CASSLSSSGTGSYEQYF.